This T cell receptor (beta chain) was obtained from a study of CD8+ T cells in alopecia areata. Regarding the study as a whole: Tofacitinib produced a significant decrease in scalp clonality and in expanded CD8+ clones among the top 100.

With respect to this clone: What it recognizes is unknown.

Trimming took 10 bases from V and 2 from J; bases not matched to a gene: 6. The CDR3 is 13 amino acids. Looked up from germline, CDR1 is MDHEN and CDR2 is SYDVKM. Following RNA extraction, reverse transcription yielded cDNA that acted as the sequencing template. Profiling relied on immunoSEQ multiplex PCR, and the TCRdb table lists in-frame clones only, not all of them. The data show about 100,000 clones, over 80% seen once. Treatment defined: oral pan-JAK inhibitor, 5-10 mg twice daily. The genes are TRBV28 and TRBJ2-7; 9 positions agree with TRBD1. The clonotype originates from a human donor with alopecia areata. The material was CD8+ T cells sorted from blood, obtained at week 24, from a patient treated with tofacitinib. The CDR3 region is CATTGTGPYEQYF. The CDR3 DNA follows: TGTGCCACTACCGGGACAGGGCCCTACGAGCAGTACTTC.